This note documents a single T cell receptor beta chain sequence. Its antigen is as yet unknown. Gene names and germline refer to mouse. The read ends 1 residue before the CDR3 terminus; that terminus is restored from the germline J gene. This sample stems from a study of tissue T cells after allogeneic stem cell transplantation. Study-wide results and caveats: Tissue-detected TCR repertoire was only partly captured by blood and spleen T cells.

Sequencing of TCRbeta CDR3 at survey depth gave sequences and template counts. The method was immunoSEQ multiplex PCR; TCRdb's version includes in-frame clones alone and lacks a portion of them. The sample has several thousand clones, about 44% seen once; the top ten hold 7.4%. The time point: mouse harvest day 7 after allogeneic transplant. Tail vein injection delivered 10^7 T-cell-depleted bone marrow cells and 10^6 splenic CD5+ T cells. Mice had MHC-mismatched B6 into BALB/c GVHD, sampled day 7 or 14. This CDR3 has 15 residues. From germline, CDR1 is NSQYPW and CDR2 LRSPGD (reference sequence). Between the trimmed V and J ends, which lost 4 bases and 6 bases, there was a span of 16 bases.

This receptor was identified in a female BALB/c mouse given C57BL/6 T cells with graft-versus-host disease after an allogeneic hematopoietic cell transplant. The chain uses TRBV1 and TRBJ1-5; the D gene is possibly TRBD1 (6 bases). Material for sequencing was gut tissue. The CDR3 here is CTCSERATGIQAPLF. The part of the CDR3 DNA that was read is TGCACCTGCAGTGAAAGGGCTACAGGGATCCAGGCTCCGCTT.